Each of the 10 T cell receptor beta chains below was sequenced from the same sample in a study of shared T cell receptors in the human thymus. Sequencing was performed with immunoSEQ multiplex PCR; in TCRdb, only in-frame clones are kept and a portion is missing. The sample lists about 710,000 clones; roughly 86% were seen once. This sample also appeared in a second study, on human thymus T cells.

The sample comprised thymocytes. These receptors were collected from a boy under two years old with a congenital heart defect.

The chain carries TRBV9 and TRBJ2-1, with TRBD2 as a possible D gene (6 bases). With 4 bases removed from V and 6 bases from J, the gap between germline ends came to 14 bases. There are 14 residues in the CDR3. The germline V gene encodes CDR1 SGDLS and CDR2 YYNGEE. CDR3 in amino acids: CASSPSTRINEQFF. The CDR3 nucleotides read TGTGCCAGCAGCCCGTCGACTAGAATCAATGAGCAGTTCTTC.

The chain links TRBV4-1 to TRBJ2-1; no clear D. The CDR3 extends over 16 amino acids. Germline V lookup: CDR1 MGHRA, CDR2 YSYEKL. The ends were cut back, 3 bases at V and 0 bases at J, with 12 bases in the middle. The CDR3 DNA reads as TGCGCCAGCAGCCACGTAGAATTCGACTCCTACAATGAGCAGTTCTTC. It translates to CASSHVEFDSYNEQFF.

This chain connects TRBV5-1 to TRBJ2-3, with TRBD2 matching over 9 bases. The ends lost 4 bases at V and 3 bases at J; junction bases unmatched: 9. Germline CDR1 and CDR2: SGHRS and YFSETQ. The CDR3 runs to 16 residues. CDR3 bases: TGCGCCAGCAGCGTTTCTAGCGGGGTTAGGACAGATACGCAGTATTTT. Translating it yields CASSVSSGVRTDTQYF. The whole variable domain, remainder taken from reference TRBV5-1 and TRBJ2-3, is KAGVTQTPRYLIKTRGQQVTLSCSPISGHRSVSWYQQTPGQGLQFLFEYFSETQRNKGNFPGRFSGRQFSNSRSEMNVSTLELGDSALYLCASSVSSGVRTDTQYFGPGTRLTVL.

The table lists this clone with a few counts. This chain connects TRBV4-3 to TRBJ1-1; the D gene is possibly TRBD1 (6 bases). Trimming stripped 1 base from V and 3 bases from J, with 15 bases between. The CDR3 is 16 residues long. Germline V gene sequence: CDR1 LGHNA, CDR2 YSLEER. In DNA, the CDR3 is TGCGCCAGCAGCCAAGGGGTCAGGGGCCGGGACACTGAAGCTTTCTTT. It translates to CASSQGVRGRDTEAFF.

The chain recombines TRBV4-3 with TRBJ2-1; possibly TRBD1 for D (5 bases). Germline values: CDR1 LGHNA, CDR2 YSLEER. CDR3 length: 15 amino acids. V shed 1 base and J shed 1 base, with 8 bases lying between them. In DNA, the CDR3 is TGCGCCAGCAGCCAAGTAGGGGTTTCCTACAATGAGCAGTTCTTC. Translated, it gives CASSQVGVSYNEQFF.

V is TRBV6-5 and J is TRBJ2-1, with TRBD1 matching over 7 bases. There are 16 residues in the CDR3. V gave up 0 bases and J gave up 3 bases; unmatched junction bases: 5. In germline, CDR1 is MNHEY, CDR2 SVGAGI. The CDR3 DNA reads as TGTGCCAGCAGTTACTCCGGGACAGCCTACTACAATGAGCAGTTCTTC. Translation: CASSYSGTAYYNEQFF.

The rearrangement uses TRBV4-1 and TRBJ1-2; D perhaps matches TRBD1 (6 bases). The CDR3 extends over 13 amino acids. V was clipped by 6 bases and J by 4 bases, with 12 bases between them. Germline assignment: CDR1 MGHRA and CDR2 YSYEKL. The CDR3 DNA reads as TGCGCCAGCAGTCAAAAGGGGGTCTATGGCTACACCTTC. Protein: CASSQKGVYGYTF.

In the case of this clone: Distinct nucleotide sequences in the sample also encode this CDR3. The chain joins TRBV28 to TRBJ1-1, with 9 bases identical to TRBD1. The CDR3 is 14 residues long. The germline V gene encodes CDR1 MDHEN and CDR2 SYDVKM. After removal of 5 bases from V and 2 bases from J, the junction contained 3 bases not matched to a gene. The CDR3 here is CASSRQGGNTEAFF. In nucleotides, the CDR3 is TGTGCCAGCAGTCGACAGGGGGGAAACACTGAAGCTTTCTTT.

This sequence joins TRBV9 and TRBJ2-3, with 7 bases matching TRBD1. The CDR3 has 15 residues. CDR1 and CDR2 (germline): SGDLS, YYNGEE. The V gene end was trimmed by 5 bases and the J gene end by 1 base; junction bases not matched to a gene: 7. The CDR3 sequence is CASRPADRRTDTQYF. DNA of the CDR3: TGTGCCAGCAGGCCCGCGGACAGGCGCACAGATACGCAGTATTTT. The variable domain in full, completed from reference TRBV9 and TRBJ2-3, reads DSGVTQTPKHLITATGQRVTLRCSPRSGDLSVYWYQQSLDQGLQFLIQYYNGEERAKGNILERFSAQQFPDLHSELNLSSLELGDSALYFCASRPADRRTDTQYFGPGTRLTVL.

This clone was seen once. This chain connects TRBV7-6 to TRBJ2-3; no definite D call. Germline V gene data show CDR1 as SGHVS and CDR2 as FNYEAQ. V dropped 5 bases and J dropped 6 bases, with 12 bases sitting between them. The length of the CDR3 is 13 residues. In nucleotides, the CDR3 is TGTGCCAGCAGCCCGCGGCCCTTGGATACGCAGTATTTT. Translation: CASSPRPLDTQYF.